This TCR beta chain was identified in a study of response to subunit inactivated influenza vaccine. TCRdb called the RT-PCR reads again in MiXCR, with one record for every CDR3 protein. The table records a few hundred thousand distinct CDR3 sequences, 11% to 15% of them present only once. Trimming removed 3 bases from V and 5 bases from J; junction bases left unmatched: 11. The CDR3 runs 16 residues. Looked up from germline, CDR1 is SGDLS and CDR2 is YYNGEE. V and J are TRBV9 and TRBJ2-3, with 8 bases that match TRBD1. The receptor's source is a man aged 50-60 years who received an inactivated influenza vaccine. This sample comprised PBMCs from blood, obtained less than 13 days after vaccination. DNA of the CDR3: TGTGCCAGCAGCGCCGATTACGGGACAGGCATAGATACGCAGTATTTT. Protein: CASSADYGTGIDTQYF.